Below, 28 T cell receptor beta chains from the same sample are listed, as sequenced in a study of PD-L1 blockade in urothelial cancer. The table came from immunoSEQ multiplex PCR; TCRdb's copy has only in-frame clones and leaves some out. The data show some 48,000 clones, with 80% to 90% seen just once and 8.8% held by the top ten. The time point denotes: peripheral blood 6 weeks after treatment start. The material sequenced was PBMCs, taken around atezolizumab (anti-PD-L1) treatment. Receptors originate from a man aged 65-85 years with urothelial cancer.

This clone has just a few counts. The chain is built from TRBV7-8 and TRBJ2-1; tentatively, D is TRBD2 (5 bases). V was clipped by 5 bases and J by 9 bases, with 23 bases between them. Looked up from germline, CDR1 is SGHVS and CDR2 is FQNEAQ. This CDR3 contains 16 residues. The CDR3 reads CASSPGRVYGKGEQFF. The CDR3 DNA follows: TGTGCCAGCAGCCCCGGGCGGGTCTACGGGAAGGGTGAGCAGTTCTTC. Combining the CDR3 with reference TRBV7-8 and TRBJ2-1 gives the whole variable domain GAGVSQSPRYKVAKRGQDVALRCDPISGHVSLFWYQQALGQGPEFLTYFQNEAQLDKSGLPSDRFFAERPEGSVSTLKIQRTQQEDSAVYLCASSPGRVYGKGEQFFGPGTRLTVL.

This chain uses TRBV5-1 with TRBJ2-3, with 12 nucleotides matching TRBD1. Germline CDR1 reads SGHRS; CDR2 reads YFSETQ. With 5 bases clipped from V and 6 bases from J, the junction kept 10 bases outside the gene matches. The CDR3 totals 16 residues. CDR3 sequence: CASSSGQGAGIDTQYF. The CDR3 DNA reads as TGCGCCAGCAGTTCGGGACAGGGGGCTGGAATCGATACGCAGTATTTT.

This clone is medium-sized (0.01 to 0.1%). The chain couples TRBV19 to TRBJ2-1, with D perhaps matching TRBD2 (6 bases). Looked up from germline, CDR1 is LNHDA and CDR2 is SQIVND (reference sequence). V lost 7 bases, J lost 6 bases, and 16 bases lay in between. The CDR3 totals 14 residues. CDR3 nucleotide sequence: TGTGCCAGTACCCCCTACGCGGGGAGCAATGAGCAGTTCTTC. It specifies CASTPYAGSNEQFF.

The chain uses TRBV19 and TRBJ2-5; TRBD1 matches at 9 bases. Germline trimming cut 3 bases from V and 2 bases from J; bases unmatched to any gene: 4. This CDR3 contains 15 residues. Germline V gene lookup returns CDR1 LNHDA and CDR2 SQIVND (reference sequence). The CDR3 here is CASSIGTGSQETQYF. The CDR3 DNA reads as TGTGCCAGTAGTATCGGGACAGGGTCACAAGAGACCCAGTACTTC.

The chain's CDR3 is CASSPRQGRTEAFF. Here the CDR3 DNA reads TGTGCCAGCAGCCCCAGACAGGGGAGGACTGAAGCTTTCTTT. The gene calls are TRBV6-1 and TRBJ1-1; TRBD1 matches at 8 bases. V was pared by 6 bases and J by 5 bases, with 8 bases of the junction left unmatched. CDR1 and CDR2 from the germline V gene are MNHNS and SASEGT. The length of the CDR3 is 14 residues.

The chain couples TRBV11-2 to TRBJ2-7; the D gene is possibly TRBD1 (8 bases). Germline CDR1 SGHAT, CDR2 FQNNGV. Trimming stripped 7 bases from V and 7 bases from J, with 20 bases between. The CDR3 covers 14 residues. The CDR3 here is CASKKTGDGGEQYF. CDR3 nucleotide sequence: TGTGCCAGCAAGAAGACAGGGGACGGGGGGGAGCAGTACTTC.

This clone was recorded a few times. The chain recombines TRBV6-5 with TRBJ2-2, with TRBD1 matching over 10 bases. The CDR3 runs to 15 residues. V dropped 5 bases and J dropped 5; count of bases not matched to a gene: 5. The V gene's germline CDR1 is MNHEY and CDR2 SVGAGI. CDR3: CASSAPGQGTGELFF. In DNA, the CDR3 is TGTGCCAGCAGTGCCCCGGGACAGGGGACCGGGGAGCTGTTTTTT.

The chain employs TRBV5-1 and TRBJ1-5; no reliable D call. This CDR3 has 12 residues. Germline V CDR1 and CDR2: SGHRS, YFSETQ. Deletions cut 1 base from V and 6 bases from J, with 5 bases between. In nucleotides, the CDR3 is TGCGCCAGCAGCTTGTCGGGTCAGCCCCAGCATTTT. This translates into CASSLSGQPQHF.

The gene calls are TRBV19 and TRBJ2-7, with D unresolved. CDR1 and CDR2 (germline): LNHDA, SQIVND (reference sequence). This CDR3 region has 10 residues. The V end was cut by 8 bases, the J end by 2 bases, with 4 bases between. DNA for the CDR3: TGTGCCAGTCCTGCCTACGAGCAGTACTTC. This sequence encodes CASPAYEQYF.

The sample holds a few counts of this clone. This chain links TRBV5-1 with TRBJ2-1, with TRBD1 as a possible D gene (5 bases). Germline V lookup: CDR1 SGHRS, CDR2 YFSETQ. The CDR3 is 15 amino acids. V shed 1 base and J shed 4 bases, with 12 bases lying between them. CDR3 coding DNA: TGCGCCAGCAGCTTGACGGTAAGGGGTTACAATGAGCAGTTCTTC. Its protein product is CASSLTVRGYNEQFF.

V and J are TRBV25-1 and TRBJ1-1; the D is unclear. Trimming took off 3 bases at V and 3 bases at J, with 5 bases between the two ends. Germline V gene data show CDR1 as MGHDK and CDR2 as SYGVNS. The CDR3 has 12 residues. The CDR3 reads CASSEGYTEAFF. CDR3 DNA: TGTGCCAGCAGTGAGGGCTACACTGAAGCTTTCTTT.

The chain has TRBV7-9 and TRBJ1-2; D gene uncertain. CDR3 length equals 13 residues. Germline values: CDR1 SEHNR, CDR2 FQNEAQ (reference sequence). Trimming stripped 1 base from V and 2 bases from J, with 5 bases between. CDR3 bases: TGTGCCAGCAGCTTAGTGGCAAACTATGGCTACACCTTC. Translating it yields CASSLVANYGYTF.

The chain combines TRBV5-1 with TRBJ2-1, with D possibly being TRBD2 (6 bases). The CDR3 length is 19 residues. Trimming left V 0 bases short and J 4 bases short, with 23 bases between. CDR1 is SGHRS, CDR2 YFSETQ, per germline. Written as DNA, the CDR3 is TGCGCCAGCAGCTTGGGGGCTAGCGTGGACCCTAACCTATACAATGAGCAGTTCTTC. Translated: CASSLGASVDPNLYNEQFF.

The rearrangement joins TRBV4-1 to TRBJ2-1, with D tentatively TRBD2 (6 bases). Germline V gives CDR1 MGHRA, CDR2 YSYEKL. The CDR3 has 16 residues. V dropped 5 bases and J dropped 2 bases, with 16 bases sitting between them. The CDR3 sequence: CASSGFGGGTYNEQFF. The CDR3 nucleotides read TGCGCCAGCAGCGGGTTTGGGGGAGGTACCTACAATGAGCAGTTCTTC.

This clone is a singleton in its sample. The V call is TRBV4-1, the J call TRBJ1-5, with D unclear. CDR1 and CDR2 from the germline V gene are MGHRA and YSYEKL. The CDR3 has 13 amino acids. Trimming removed 0 bases at V and 7 bases at J, with 7 bases between. DNA for the CDR3: TGCGCCAGCAGCCAAGATAGTCGGCAGCCCCAGCATTTT. It is translated as CASSQDSRQPQHF.

This chain joins TRBV5-4 and TRBJ2-1; 10 nucleotides agree with TRBD2. V lost 0 bases, J lost 3 bases, and 3 bases stayed unmatched. Germline V lookup: CDR1 SGHNT, CDR2 YYREEE (reference sequence). The CDR3 sequence is 16 residues long. The CDR3 reads CASSLGGLAVYNEQFF. CDR3 DNA sequence: TGTGCCAGCAGCTTGGGAGGACTAGCGGTCTACAATGAGCAGTTCTTC.

The chain combines TRBV6-4 with TRBJ2-3; 11 bases match TRBD2. The V and J ends lost 6 bases and 4 bases, in that order; junction bases with no gene match: 6. The CDR3 totals 15 residues. CDR1 and CDR2 (germline): MRHNA, SNTAGT. CDR3 in DNA: TGTGCCAGCAGACTAACTAGCGGGAGACCAGATACGCAGTATTTT. Protein: CASRLTSGRPDTQYF.

The chain links TRBV9 to TRBJ2-2, with D possibly matching TRBD1 (5 bases). This CDR3 is 14 amino acids long. Trimming stripped 3 bases from V and 2 bases from J, with 8 bases between. Germline V gives CDR1 SGDLS, CDR2 YYNGEE. This CDR3 reads CASSGTRNTGELFF. The CDR3 coding sequence is TGTGCCAGCAGCGGGACACGAAACACCGGGGAGCTGTTTTTT.

This clone was found a few times. The chain combines TRBV28 with TRBJ2-7; 8 bases agree with TRBD2. In germline, CDR1 is MDHEN, CDR2 SYDVKM. The CDR3 runs 15 residues. The junction had 11 bases not matched to a gene; V was cut back by 3 bases and J by 7 bases. DNA for the CDR3: TGTGCCAGCAGTTTTCCCGGACTAGCTGCAGGTGAGCAGTACTTC. It is translated as CASSFPGLAAGEQYF.

This clone was observed a handful of times. The chain carries TRBV2 and TRBJ2-2, with 8 bases aligning to TRBD1. The CDR3 has 14 residues. Unmatched junction bases numbered 6, after V lost 7 bases and J lost 5 bases. Germline CDR1 and CDR2: SNHLY and FYNNEI. This chain's CDR3 is CASKGQGLTGELFF. The CDR3 DNA reads TGTGCCAGCAAAGGACAGGGTCTTACCGGGGAGCTGTTTTTT.

The chain links TRBV6-5 to TRBJ2-1, with TRBD1 matching over 9 bases. The CDR3 is 12 amino acids. Trimming at V came to 8 bases and at J to 8 bases, leaving 4 bases not matched to a gene. In germline, CDR1 is MNHEY, CDR2 SVGAGI. CDR3 bases: TGTGCCAGCTCGACAGGGGGGGATGAGCAGTTCTTC. Translated, it gives CASSTGGDEQFF.

The CDR3 loop is CASRGDRTSNQPQHF. CDR3 bases: TGTGCCAGCAGGGGGGACAGGACTTCCAATCAGCCCCAGCATTTT. The genes are TRBV6-1 and TRBJ1-5; 8 bases map to TRBD1. This CDR3 region has 15 residues. CDR1 is MNHNS and CDR2 is SASEGT in the germline V gene. With 6 bases clipped from V and 3 bases from J, the junction kept 7 bases outside the gene matches.

CDR3 coding DNA: TGTGCCAGTAGGGATGACAGGGGATCCGGGGAGCTGTTTTTT. This translates into CASRDDRGSGELFF. The chain links TRBV19 to TRBJ2-2; 8 bases match TRBD1. Germline trimming cut 6 bases from V and 6 bases from J; bases unmatched to any gene: 6. The CDR3 totals 14 residues. Germline CDR1 reads LNHDA; CDR2 reads SQIVND (reference sequence).

The chain is built from TRBV6-4 and TRBJ1-1; 9 positions match TRBD1. V shed 4 bases and J 5 bases; nucleotides not matched to a gene: 11. Germline CDR1 is MRHNA and CDR2 is SNTAGT. This CDR3 spans 16 amino acids. The DNA of the CDR3 is TGTGCCAGCAGTGGACAGGGGGAAGGAGGTAGGACTGAAGCTTTCTTT. Translating gives CASSGQGEGGRTEAFF.

The J gene is TRBJ2-3, the V gene TRBV4-1; the D gene is possibly TRBD2 (5 bases). In germline, CDR1 is MGHRA, CDR2 YSYEKL. Trimming removed 0 bases at V and 0 bases at J, with 22 bases between. This CDR3 is 20 amino acids long. The CDR3 protein is CASSQDGSGSASTSTDTQYF. The CDR3 nucleotides are TGCGCCAGCAGCCAAGATGGGAGTGGGAGCGCCTCAACTAGCACAGATACGCAGTATTTT.

The V gene is TRBV19, the J gene TRBJ1-2; 7 nucleotides line up with TRBD1. The CDR3 consists of 14 residues. J lost 2 bases, V lost 5 bases, and 5 bases had no gene match. Germline values: CDR1 LNHDA, CDR2 SQIVND (reference sequence). CDR3 residues: CASSPPGQNYGYTF. The CDR3 region has the DNA TGTGCCAGTAGTCCGCCGGGACAGAACTATGGCTACACCTTC. The entire variable domain, with the rest obtained from reference TRBV19 and TRBJ1-2, is as follows: DGGITQSPKYLFRKEGQNVTLSCEQNLNHDAMYWYRQDPGQGLRLIYYSQIVNDFQKGDIAEGYSVSREKKESFPLTVTSAQKNPTAFYLCASSPPGQNYGYTFGSGTRLTVV.

The chain links TRBV10-3 to TRBJ1-1; TRBD1 aligns across 7 bases. The CDR3 loop spans 15 amino acids. Looked up from germline, CDR1 is ENHRY and CDR2 is SYGVKD. V shed 3 bases and J 5 bases; nucleotides not matched to a gene: 9. CDR3 coding DNA: TGTGCCATCAGTGACCGGACAGGAATGGGAACTGAAGCTTTCTTT. Protein product: CAISDRTGMGTEAFF.

J is TRBJ1-4 and V is TRBV6-5; D remains unclear. Deletions cut 7 bases from V and 7 bases from J, with 19 bases between. Germline CDR1 and CDR2: MNHEY and SVGAGI. This CDR3 contains 15 residues. This chain's CDR3 is CASKTQQRFGEKLFF. The DNA of the CDR3 is TGTGCCAGCAAAACACAACAGAGATTCGGTGAAAAACTGTTTTTT.